Presented here are 22 T cell receptor beta chains from one specimen sequenced in a study of cytomegalovirus exposure and HLA in healthy donors. The assay was immunoSEQ multiplex PCR, and TCRdb's table has in-frame clones only and misses some. The repertoire holds about 150,000 clones, with around 84% as singletons. The sequencing input was PBMCs. These receptors originate from a human donor in good health.

This clone showed up just a few times. The rearrangement uses TRBV29-1 and TRBJ1-5; no definite D call. Trimming left V 6 bases short and J 5 bases short, with 11 bases between. CDR1 and CDR2 from the germline V gene are SQVTM and ANQGSEA. The CDR3 sequence is 12 residues long. This CDR3 is CSVGTGDQPQHF. The CDR3 bases are TGCAGCGTAGGAACGGGAGATCAGCCCCAGCATTTT.

The chain combines TRBV5-6 with TRBJ2-3; perhaps TRBD1 as D (5 bases). The germline gives CDR1 SGHDT, CDR2 YYEEEE. Trimming took off 2 bases at V and 2 bases at J, with 9 bases between the two ends. CDR3 length equals 14 residues. In nucleotides, the CDR3 is TGTGCCAGCAGCTTCCAGGGCCCCACAGATACGCAGTATTTT. Translated, it gives CASSFQGPTDTQYF.

V and J are TRBV9 and TRBJ1-2; D remains ambiguous. This CDR3 contains 15 residues. Germline assignment: CDR1 SGDLS and CDR2 YYNGEE. Trimming shortened V by 0 bases and J by 2 bases, and 11 bases separated the two germline ends. The CDR3 region has the DNA TGTGCCAGCAGCGTAGTCCCAGGAGGGAACTATGGCTACACCTTC. Its translation: CASSVVPGGNYGYTF. Looking up the rest from reference TRBV9 and TRBJ1-2 gives the full variable domain: DSGVTQTPKHLITATGQRVTLRCSPRSGDLSVYWYQQSLDQGLQFLIQYYNGEERAKGNILERFSAQQFPDLHSELNLSSLELGDSALYFCASSVVPGGNYGYTFGSGTRLTVV.

The gene calls are TRBV19 and TRBJ1-5, with D perhaps TRBD1 (5 bases). The V and J ends lost 6 bases and 7 bases respectively, with 10 bases between them. The CDR3 is 12 residues long. Germline V gene lookup returns CDR1 LNHDA and CDR2 SQIVND (reference sequence). CDR3 sequence reads: CASREGNQPQHF. The CDR3 DNA is TGTGCCAGTAGGGAGGGGAACCAGCCCCAGCATTTT.

The chain employs TRBV7-3 and TRBJ2-1, with 9 bases fitting TRBD2. With V trimmed by 11 bases and J by 4 bases, 6 bases remained unmatched. The CDR3 length is 13 residues. Germline V gene sequence: CDR1 SGHTA, CDR2 FQGTGA. The CDR3 sequence is CASGLAVYNEQFF. The CDR3 DNA sequence: TGTGCCTCGGGACTAGCCGTATACAATGAGCAGTTCTTC.

V and J are TRBV6-5 and TRBJ1-2, with TRBD1 identical over 8 bases. Per the germline V gene, CDR1 is MNHEY and CDR2 is SVGAGI. The length of the CDR3 is 14 residues. Losses at the gene ends were 6 bases for V and 8 bases for J; bases not matched to a gene: 11. The DNA of the CDR3 is TGTGCCAGCAGAGAGAGTGGACAGGGTACAGGCTACACCTTC. This translates into CASRESGQGTGYTF.

This chain joins TRBV4-2 and TRBJ1-1; D gene uncertain. CDR1 and CDR2 from the germline V gene are LGHNA and YNFKEQ. Trimming pared 6 bases from V and 3 bases from J, leaving 5 bases between. There are 11 residues in the CDR3. CDR3 amino acids: CASRRDTEAFF. In DNA form, the CDR3 reads TGTGCCAGCAGGAGGGACACTGAAGCTTTCTTT.

The chain is built from TRBV27 and TRBJ1-1; possibly TRBD1 for D (5 bases). Germline CDR1 is MNHEY and CDR2 is SMNVEV (reference sequence). The CDR3 runs to 18 residues. The germline V and J ends were trimmed by 5 bases and 0 bases, with 22 bases remaining between them. The CDR3 is CASSPATGTLNMNTEAFF. In DNA, the CDR3 is TGTGCCAGCAGTCCAGCCACCGGGACTTTGAATATGAACACTGAAGCTTTCTTT.

The rearrangement links TRBV4-2 to TRBJ2-5; the match to TRBD2 covers 10 bases. Germline values: CDR1 LGHNA, CDR2 YNFKEQ. The CDR3 has 19 amino acids. J was trimmed by 5 bases and V by 4 bases; bases with no gene match: 19. CDR3 amino acids: CASSPLGFEREGRRETQYF. In DNA form, the CDR3 reads TGTGCCAGCAGCCCCCTAGGATTTGAGCGGGAGGGGAGGAGGGAGACCCAGTACTTC.

The gene calls are TRBV6-1 and TRBJ1-5; the D gene is possibly TRBD1 (6 bases). The germline V gene encodes CDR1 MNHNS and CDR2 SASEGT. This CDR3 has 15 amino acids. V lost 5 bases, J lost 7 bases, and 18 bases lay in between. The CDR3 sequence: CASSFQGTREQPQHF. DNA of the CDR3: TGTGCCAGCAGTTTCCAAGGGACACGGGAACAGCCCCAGCATTTT.

The chain couples TRBV5-4 to TRBJ2-5; 9 bases agree with TRBD2. Per the germline V gene, CDR1 is SGHNT and CDR2 is YYREEE (reference sequence). This CDR3 is 16 amino acids long. V shed 7 bases and J 2 bases; nucleotides not matched to a gene: 12. CDR3 loop: CASCRGASGIQETQYF. CDR3 coding DNA: TGTGCCAGCTGTCGGGGGGCTAGCGGGATACAAGAGACCCAGTACTTC.

The chain has TRBV29-1 and TRBJ2-5; 9 bases map to TRBD2. CDR1 is SQVTM and CDR2 is ANQGSEA in the germline V gene. CDR3 size: 14 residues. Germline trimming cut 5 bases from V and 3 bases from J; bases unmatched to any gene: 7. CDR3: CSVNSGSREETQYF. CDR3 sequence (DNA): TGCAGCGTTAATAGCGGGAGTAGGGAAGAGACCCAGTACTTC. Looking up the rest from reference TRBV29-1 and TRBJ2-5 gives the full variable domain: SAVISQKPSRDICQRGTSLTIQCQVDSQVTMMFWYRQQPGQSLTLIATANQGSEATYESGFVIDKFPISRPNLTFSTLTVSNMSPEDSSIYLCSVNSGSREETQYFGPGTRLLVL.

The V call is TRBV5-1, the J call TRBJ2-7; TRBD2 agrees at 10 bases. Trimming took 9 bases from V and 0 from J; bases not matched to a gene: 6. Germline V CDR1 and CDR2: SGHRS, YFSETQ. This CDR3 has 14 amino acids. This chain's CDR3 is CATRTSGSSYEQYF. The CDR3 region has the DNA TGCGCCACCAGGACTAGCGGAAGCTCCTACGAGCAGTACTTC.

This clone was observed a few times. The chain couples TRBV7-6 to TRBJ2-7; 7 nucleotides match TRBD1. After removal of 5 bases from V and 1 base from J, the junction contained 11 bases not matched to a gene. This CDR3 contains 16 residues. Germline V gene lookup returns CDR1 SGHVS and CDR2 FNYEAQ. CDR3 bases: TGTGCCAGCAGCCGACAGACAGGGATGGGGTCCTACGAGCAGTACTTC. It translates to CASSRQTGMGSYEQYF.

The V call is TRBV7-9, the J call TRBJ2-5, with D possibly being TRBD2 (7 bases). This CDR3 contains 14 residues. V lost 5 bases to trimming and J lost 5 bases, with 15 bases between them. Per germline, CDR1 SEHNR and CDR2 FQNEAQ (reference sequence). CDR3 bases: TGTGCCAGCAGCCCGACGGGGGGCGGGGAGACCCAGTACTTC. Protein sequence: CASSPTGGGETQYF.

The gene calls are TRBV14 and TRBJ2-7, with TRBD1 matching 7 bases. V was pared by 1 base and J by 3 bases, with 3 bases of the junction left unmatched. The CDR3 runs 14 residues. Germline V lookup: CDR1 SGHDN, CDR2 FVKESK. The CDR3 nucleotides are TGTGCCAGCAGCCAAGGGACAGGATTCTACGAGCAGTACTTC. Translation gives CASSQGTGFYEQYF.

In its sample, this clone was seen once. The chain recombines TRBV4-3 with TRBJ1-2; tentatively, D is TRBD1 (6 bases). CDR1 is LGHNA, CDR2 YSLEER, per germline. The V and J ends lost 1 base and 8 bases respectively, with 17 bases between them. This CDR3 contains 15 residues. The CDR3 nucleotides are TGCGCCAGCAGCCAAGGAGCGGCAGGGGTTGTCGGCTACACCTTC. Protein sequence: CASSQGAAGVVGYTF.

This clone was seen more than once but under ten times. The rearrangement joins TRBV18 to TRBJ1-2, with 7 bases matching TRBD1. The CDR3 is 14 residues long. CDR1 KGHSH and CDR2 LQKENI come from the germline V gene. J gave up 8 bases and V 4 bases, and 10 bases lay outside the gene matches. The CDR3 nucleotides are TGTGCCAGCTCACGGTCGGACAGGAGGACGGGCTACACCTTC. Protein sequence: CASSRSDRRTGYTF.

The V call is TRBV29-1, the J call TRBJ2-7; TRBD2 matches at 8 bases. Germline assignment: CDR1 SQVTM and CDR2 ANQGSEA. The V gene end was trimmed by 5 bases and the J gene end by 5 bases; junction bases not matched to a gene: 11. This CDR3 contains 14 residues. This CDR3 reads CSVSPGLGGHEQYF. CDR3 DNA sequence: TGCAGCGTTTCTCCGGGACTAGGGGGGCACGAGCAGTACTTC.

By share of the sample, this clone is medium-sized. The CDR3 here is CASSLVSESGRAQQYF. In DNA, the CDR3 is TGTGCCAGCAGCTTAGTTTCGGAAAGCGGGAGGGCCCAGCAGTACTTC. The chain employs TRBV7-2 and TRBJ2-7, with TRBD2 matching over 10 bases. Germline V gene sequence: CDR1 SGHTA, CDR2 FQGNSA. The CDR3 totals 16 residues. V shed 1 base and J 8 bases; nucleotides not matched to a gene: 11.

The CDR3 loop reads CASSPDSGRLLGELFF. The CDR3 DNA is TGTGCCAGCTCACCGGATAGCGGGAGGTTACTCGGGGAGCTGTTTTTT. V and J are TRBV18 and TRBJ2-2; 10 bases agree with TRBD2. J was trimmed by 7 bases and V by 3 bases; bases with no gene match: 8. This CDR3 region has 16 residues. The germline V gene has CDR1 KGHSH and CDR2 LQKENI.

A single count supports this clone. The gene calls are TRBV28 and TRBJ2-1, with D possibly matching TRBD2 (6 bases). Trimming pared 3 bases from V and 0 bases from J, leaving 12 bases between. The CDR3 has 16 amino acids. Germline V lookup: CDR1 MDHEN, CDR2 SYDVKM. CDR3 bases: TGTGCCAGCAGTTTGGGGGACTCGAGCTCCTACAATGAGCAGTTCTTC. Translated, it gives CASSLGDSSSYNEQFF.